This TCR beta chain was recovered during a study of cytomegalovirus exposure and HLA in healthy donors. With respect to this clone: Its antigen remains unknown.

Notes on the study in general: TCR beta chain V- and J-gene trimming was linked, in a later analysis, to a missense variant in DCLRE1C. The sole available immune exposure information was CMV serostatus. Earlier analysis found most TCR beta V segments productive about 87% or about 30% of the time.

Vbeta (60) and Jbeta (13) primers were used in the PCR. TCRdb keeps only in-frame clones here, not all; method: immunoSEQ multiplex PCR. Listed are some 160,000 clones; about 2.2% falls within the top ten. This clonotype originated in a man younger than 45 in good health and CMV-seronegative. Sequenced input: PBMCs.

The CDR3 region has the DNA TGTGCCAGCAGCTTGTACCTCCCTCGGTACTCCAACTATGGCTACACCTTC. Its protein is CASSLYLPRYSNYGYTF. The chain employs TRBV7-2 and TRBJ1-2; D gene uncertain. The CDR3 length is 17 residues. Germline V gives CDR1 SGHTA, CDR2 FQGNSA. The V and J ends lost 3 bases and 2 bases respectively, with 19 bases between them.